The rows below give T cell receptor beta chains drawn from one sample of a study of blood T cells in healthy people across ages. TCRdb reprocessed the 5' RACE reads via MiXCR and lists one record per CDR3 protein. Here the sample spans about a million distinct CDR3 sequences, 45% to 60% being singletons. The sequencing input was blood. These receptors came from a woman aged 55-69 years in good health. Each CDR3 is given with its conserved first and last residue. Fields, in order: clone size, V gene, J gene, D gene, CDR3 protein, CDR3 DNA. The D gene is left open where the match is weak. Not every row has a clone size; where given, it reads once, few, many or a size class.

size: .
V: TRBV5-1
J: TRBJ2-1
D: TRBD1
CDR3: CASTDQGAYNEQFF
DNA: TGCGCCAGCACGGACCAGGGGGCCTACAATGAGCAGTTCTTC

size: .
V: TRBV12-3/TRBV12-4
J: TRBJ2-5
D: .
CDR3: CASRPSDSLLETQYF
DNA: TGTGCCAGCAGGCCATCCGACAGCCTACTAGAGACCCAGTACTTC

size: .
V: TRBV28
J: TRBJ2-4
D: .
CDR3: CASRSNSGWGQYF
DNA: TGTGCCAGCAGGTCTAATTCAGGGTGGGGGCAGTACTTC

size: many
V: TRBV12-3/TRBV12-4
J: TRBJ2-5
D: .
CDR3: CASRARETQYF
DNA: TGTGCCAGCAGGGCGAGGGAGACCCAGTACTTC

size: .
V: TRBV7-9
J: TRBJ1-6
D: TRBD1
CDR3: CASSFRDSSSPLHF
DNA: TGTGCCAGCAGCTTCCGGGACAGTTCTTCACCCCTCCACTTT

size: .
V: TRBV11-2
J: TRBJ2-3
D: TRBD2
CDR3: CASSLDLLASGSLGTQYF
DNA: TGTGCCAGCAGCTTAGATCTCCTGGCTAGCGGGTCCCTAGGTACGCAGTATTTT

size: .
V: TRBV20-1
J: TRBJ2-1
D: .
CDR3: CSATAGPSNEQFF
DNA: TGCAGTGCCACAGCGGGCCCTAGCAATGAGCAGTTCTTC

size: .
V: TRBV20-1
J: TRBJ2-1
D: TRBD2
CDR3: CSASSRGSSYNEQFF
DNA: TGCAGTGCTAGCTCTCGCGGGAGCTCCTACAATGAGCAGTTCTTC

size: many
V: TRBV7-2
J: TRBJ2-7
D: TRBD2
CDR3: CASSPNSGRAYEQYF
DNA: TGTGCCAGCAGCCCCAATAGCGGGAGGGCCTACGAGCAGTACTTC

size: .
V: TRBV7-2
J: TRBJ2-7
D: TRBD2
CDR3: CASSLRGTSGSYEQYF
DNA: TGTGCCAGCAGCTTACGTGGGACTAGCGGGAGCTACGAGCAGTACTTC

size: few
V: TRBV4-1
J: TRBJ2-7
D: .
CDR3: CASSQEGAQYNEQYF
DNA: TGCGCCAGCAGCCAAGAGGGGGCTCAATACAATGAGCAGTACTTC

size: .
V: TRBV9
J: TRBJ2-7
D: TRBD2
CDR3: CASSVEPWASGSGYEQYF
DNA: TGTGCCAGCAGCGTTGAACCATGGGCTAGCGGGAGTGGGTACGAGCAGTACTTC

size: .
V: TRBV20-1
J: TRBJ2-7
D: .
CDR3: CSARPRATYEQYF
DNA: TGCAGTGCTAGACCCAGGGCAACCTACGAGCAGTACTTC

size: .
V: TRBV7-2
J: TRBJ1-5
D: .
CDR3: CASSPRGAGQPQHF
DNA: TGTGCCAGCAGCCCGAGGGGCGCGGGTCAGCCCCAGCATTTT

size: .
V: TRBV7-2
J: TRBJ1-2
D: .
CDR3: CASSPRPVDGYTF
DNA: TGTGCCAGCAGCCCTAGGCCTGTGGATGGCTACACCTTC

size: .
V: TRBV3-1
J: TRBJ2-7
D: TRBD1
CDR3: CASEDQGDYEQYF
DNA: TGTGCCAGCGAAGACCAGGGGGACTACGAGCAGTACTTC

size: .
V: TRBV6-5
J: TRBJ2-7
D: .
CDR3: CASRIQREQYF
DNA: TGTGCCAGCAGGATCCAGCGCGAGCAGTACTTC

size: few
V: TRBV12-3/TRBV12-4
J: TRBJ1-2
D: TRBD1
CDR3: CASRPRTGWGYTF
DNA: TGTGCCAGCAGACCCAGGACAGGGTGGGGCTACACCTTC

size: few
V: TRBV12-3/TRBV12-4
J: TRBJ1-5
D: .
CDR3: CASSPSQPGKPQHF
DNA: TGTGCCAGCAGCCCCAGCCAGCCCGGTAAGCCCCAGCATTTT

size: once
V: TRBV4-1
J: TRBJ1-2
D: .
CDR3: CASSQDPGGPSGYTF
DNA: TGCGCCAGCAGCCAAGATCCCGGCGGACCCAGTGGCTACACCTTC

size: .
V: TRBV27
J: TRBJ1-2
D: .
CDR3: CASSLSGLGYTF
DNA: TGTGCCAGCAGTTTATCCGGGTTAGGCTACACCTTC

size: .
V: TRBV12-5
J: TRBJ2-2
D: TRBD1
CDR3: CASGSSQGVLPGELFF
DNA: TGTGCTAGTGGTTCGTCACAGGGGGTACTCCCCGGGGAGCTGTTTTTT

size: .
V: TRBV20-1
J: TRBJ1-5
D: .
CDR3: CSARQYSNQPQHF
DNA: TGCAGTGCTAGACAATATAGCAATCAGCCCCAGCATTTT

size: .
V: TRBV4-1
J: TRBJ1-6
D: .
CDR3: CASSQGVSSYNSPLHF
DNA: TGCGCCAGCAGCCAAGGGGTGAGCTCCTATAATTCACCCCTCCACTTT

size: once
V: TRBV6-6
J: TRBJ2-7
D: TRBD1
CDR3: CASSRDRPSSYEQYF
DNA: TGTGCCAGCAGCCGGGACAGGCCCAGCTCCTACGAGCAGTACTTC

size: .
V: TRBV12-3/TRBV12-4
J: TRBJ2-7
D: TRBD1
CDR3: CASSPTGGAWYEQYF
DNA: TGTGCCAGCAGTCCAACAGGGGGCGCGTGGTACGAGCAGTACTTC

size: few
V: TRBV12-3/TRBV12-4
J: TRBJ2-3
D: .
CDR3: CASSFGLTSTDTQYF
DNA: TGTGCCAGCAGTTTTGGTCTCACTAGCACAGATACGCAGTATTTT

size: few
V: TRBV15
J: TRBJ2-7
D: .
CDR3: CATSSIARGEQYF
DNA: TGTGCCACCAGCTCCATAGCACGGGGCGAGCAGTACTTC

size: .
V: TRBV27
J: TRBJ2-7
D: .
CDR3: CASRWDISSYEQYF
DNA: TGTGCCAGCAGATGGGACATCAGCTCCTACGAGCAGTACTTC

size: .
V: TRBV29-1
J: TRBJ2-3
D: .
CDR3: CSVAGGDGTDTQYF
DNA: TGCAGCGTAGCCGGTGGTGATGGCACAGATACGCAGTATTTT

size: once
V: TRBV5-5
J: TRBJ2-6
D: .
CDR3: CASSSQGSKFSGANVLTF
DNA: TGTGCCAGCAGCTCCCAGGGTTCGAAGTTTTCTGGGGCCAACGTCCTGACTTTC

size: .
V: TRBV5-1
J: TRBJ2-5
D: .
CDR3: CASSLGDFEATQYF
DNA: TGCGCCAGCAGCTTGGGGGACTTCGAAGCGACCCAGTACTTC

size: .
V: TRBV5-1
J: TRBJ2-1
D: TRBD1
CDR3: CASSPRDRGGDEQFF
DNA: TGCGCCAGCAGCCCGAGGGACAGGGGAGGCGATGAGCAGTTCTTC

size: .
V: TRBV21-1
J: TRBJ2-4
D: .
CDR3: CASSNRVPGTAKNIQYF
DNA: TGTGCCAGCAGCAATCGGGTTCCAGGGACAGCCAAAAACATTCAGTACTTC

size: .
V: TRBV21-1
J: TRBJ2-7
D: .
CDR3: CASRKSGRGYEQYF
DNA: TGTGCCAGCAGAAAAAGCGGGAGAGGGTACGAGCAGTACTTC

size: .
V: TRBV29-1
J: TRBJ2-2
D: TRBD1
CDR3: CSGTGGTGELFF
DNA: TGCAGTGGGACAGGAGGTACCGGGGAGCTGTTTTTT

size: .
V: TRBV5-1
J: TRBJ1-6
D: .
CDR3: CASSLDPGPPDSPLHF
DNA: TGCGCCAGCAGCTTGGATCCGGGGCCCCCGGATTCACCCCTCCACTTT

size: .
V: TRBV20-1
J: TRBJ2-5
D: .
CDR3: CSARDPAGETQYF
DNA: TGCAGTGCTAGAGATCCGGCTGGGGAGACCCAGTACTTC

size: once
V: TRBV5-5
J: TRBJ2-4
D: .
CDR3: CASSLHGTLVKNIQYF
DNA: TGTGCCAGCAGCTTGCATGGTACTTTGGTCAAAAACATTCAGTACTTC

size: .
V: TRBV9
J: TRBJ2-3
D: .
CDR3: CASSYAEGHTDTQYF
DNA: TGTGCCAGCAGCTACGCCGAGGGCCACACAGATACGCAGTATTTT

size: few
V: TRBV11-2
J: TRBJ2-3
D: .
CDR3: CASLTRQASTDTQYF
DNA: TGTGCCAGCCTCACGCGACAGGCTAGCACAGATACGCAGTATTTT

size: .
V: TRBV20-1
J: TRBJ2-6
D: .
CDR3: CSAPWGTRGANVLTF
DNA: TGCAGTGCCCCTTGGGGGACAAGAGGGGCCAACGTCCTGACTTTC

size: few
V: TRBV4-1
J: TRBJ2-7
D: .
CDR3: CASSQDQGLTVEYF
DNA: TGCGCCAGCAGCCAGGACCAAGGACTCACCGTCGAGTACTTC

size: few
V: TRBV14
J: TRBJ2-1
D: .
CDR3: CASSQDLWNEQFF
DNA: TGTGCCAGCAGCCAAGATTTGTGGAATGAGCAGTTCTTC

size: .
V: TRBV5-1
J: TRBJ2-1
D: TRBD2
CDR3: CASSLGRVSGVYNEQFF
DNA: TGCGCCAGCAGCTTGGGGCGAGTTAGCGGGGTCTACAATGAGCAGTTCTTC

size: .
V: TRBV29-1
J: TRBJ2-5
D: TRBD1
CDR3: CSVATAGGAGETQYF
DNA: TGCAGCGTTGCTACAGCAGGGGGCGCGGGAGAGACCCAGTACTTC

size: .
V: TRBV20-1
J: TRBJ2-3
D: TRBD2
CDR3: CSLLRDYPTDTQYF
DNA: TGCAGCCTACTCAGGGACTACCCCACAGATACGCAGTATTTT

size: .
V: TRBV7-9
J: TRBJ2-5
D: .
CDR3: CASSFGFDETQYF
DNA: TGTGCCAGCAGCTTTGGTTTCGACGAGACCCAGTACTTC

size: once
V: TRBV30
J: TRBJ2-5
D: .
CDR3: CAWSVKETQYF
DNA: TGTGCCTGGAGTGTCAAAGAGACCCAGTACTTC

size: few
V: TRBV12-3/TRBV12-4
J: TRBJ2-7
D: .
CDR3: CASSARAPYEQYF
DNA: TGTGCCAGCAGTGCCAGAGCACCCTACGAGCAGTACTTC

size: .
V: TRBV20-1
J: TRBJ1-2
D: .
CDR3: CSAHARSGARGYTF
DNA: TGCAGTGCTCACGCAAGGTCGGGGGCCAGAGGCTACACCTTC

size: .
V: TRBV7-6
J: TRBJ2-1
D: TRBD2
CDR3: CASRGWASGDNEQFF
DNA: TGTGCCAGCAGAGGGTGGGCTAGCGGAGACAATGAGCAGTTCTTC

size: .
V: TRBV12-3/TRBV12-4
J: TRBJ2-3
D: .
CDR3: CASSPTGLVTDTQYF
DNA: TGTGCCAGCAGTCCAACGGGACTCGTCACAGATACGCAGTATTTT

size: few
V: TRBV28
J: TRBJ1-1
D: TRBD1
CDR3: CASSRTGVNTEAFF
DNA: TGTGCCAGCAGTCGGACAGGAGTAAACACTGAAGCTTTCTTT

size: .
V: TRBV7-3
J: TRBJ2-7
D: TRBD2
CDR3: CASSSVWTSGNVEQYF
DNA: TGTGCCAGCAGCTCCGTCTGGACTAGCGGGAACGTTGAGCAGTACTTC

size: .
V: TRBV4-1
J: TRBJ2-4
D: TRBD2
CDR3: CASSQRTSGTDHLAKNIQYF
DNA: TGCGCCAGCAGCCAACGGACTAGCGGGACGGATCATCTAGCCAAAAACATTCAGTACTTC

size: .
V: TRBV5-1
J: TRBJ2-7
D: .
CDR3: CASSVDTYSYEQYF
DNA: TGCGCCAGCAGCGTAGACACTTACTCCTACGAGCAGTACTTC

size: .
V: TRBV4-3
J: TRBJ2-1
D: .
CDR3: CASSQELAPFNEQFF
DNA: TGCGCCAGCAGCCAAGAACTAGCTCCCTTCAATGAGCAGTTCTTC